The following is a TCR beta chain sequence with its context. The record originates from a study of blood T cell repertoires in COVID-19. The overall study: Donors in the United States, Italy and Spain gave samples during acute or convalescent COVID-19.

This CDR3 region has 14 residues. Trimming took 1 base from V and 5 from J; bases not matched to a gene: 2. The germline V gene has CDR1 MGHRA and CDR2 YSYEKL. Data came from immunoSEQ multiplex PCR; TCRdb stores just in-frame clones and leaves some out. The sample includes 130,000 or so clones, approximately 88% seen only once; the top ten take about a tenth. Sequencing was performed on peripheral blood. The receptor's source is a man between 50 and 59 years old with acute or convalescent COVID-19. The chain uses TRBV4-1 and TRBJ1-5, with 7 bases fitting TRBD1. CDR3 region: CASSQVTGDQPQHF. CDR3 sequence (DNA): TGCGCCAGCAGCCAAGTCACAGGGGATCAGCCCCAGCATTTT.